This T cell receptor beta chain was identified in a study of T cell repertoires in cytomegalovirus infection. TCRdb re-called the reads through MiXCR, storing one row per CDR3 protein. The table has around 800,000 distinct CDR3 sequences, approximately 29% seen once. Concerning this clonotype itself: Its antigen is still unknown. The junction departs from the called germline gene at one end, perhaps through a read error.

The CDR3 runs 13 residues. Looked up from germline, CDR1 is MNHEY and CDR2 is SMNVEV (reference sequence). The chain recombines TRBV27 with TRBJ2-2; no firm D call. This clonotype was sampled from a human donor in good health (CMV status not recorded). Some clones in this sample may be carry-over from other donors' samples. The specimen comprised cultured CD8+ T cells from PBMCs, sampled from culture after CMV antigen stimulation. For the CDR3, the DNA is TGTGCCAACAGTTTAACCCTTCGCGGGGAGCTGTTTTTT. It specifies CANSLTLRGELFF.